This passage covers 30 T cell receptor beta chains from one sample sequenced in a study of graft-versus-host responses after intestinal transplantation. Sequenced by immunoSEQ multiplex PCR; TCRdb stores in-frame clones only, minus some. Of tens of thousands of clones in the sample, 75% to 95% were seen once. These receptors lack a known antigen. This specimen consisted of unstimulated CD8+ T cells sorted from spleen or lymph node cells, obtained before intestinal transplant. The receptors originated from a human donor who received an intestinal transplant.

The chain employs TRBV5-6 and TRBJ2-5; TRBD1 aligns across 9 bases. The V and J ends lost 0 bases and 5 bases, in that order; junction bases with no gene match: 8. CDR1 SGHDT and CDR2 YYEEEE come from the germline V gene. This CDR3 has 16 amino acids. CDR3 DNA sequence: TGTGCCAGCAGCTTGGCGGTGGGACAGGGAACGGAGACCCAGTACTTC. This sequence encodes CASSLAVGQGTETQYF.

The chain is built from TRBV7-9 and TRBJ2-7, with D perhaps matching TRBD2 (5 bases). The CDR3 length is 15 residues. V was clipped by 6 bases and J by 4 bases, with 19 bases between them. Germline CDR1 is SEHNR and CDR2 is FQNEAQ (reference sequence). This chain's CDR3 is CASSTGRTGRYEQYF. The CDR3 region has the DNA TGTGCCAGCAGTACCGGACGTACTGGGAGATACGAGCAGTACTTC.

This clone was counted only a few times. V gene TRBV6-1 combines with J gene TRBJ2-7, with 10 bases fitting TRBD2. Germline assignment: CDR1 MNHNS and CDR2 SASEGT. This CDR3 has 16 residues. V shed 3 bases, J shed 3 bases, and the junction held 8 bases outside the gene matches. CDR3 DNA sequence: TGTGCCAGCAGTGATTGGACCCCTAGCGGGAGCTACGAGCAGTACTTC. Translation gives CASSDWTPSGSYEQYF.

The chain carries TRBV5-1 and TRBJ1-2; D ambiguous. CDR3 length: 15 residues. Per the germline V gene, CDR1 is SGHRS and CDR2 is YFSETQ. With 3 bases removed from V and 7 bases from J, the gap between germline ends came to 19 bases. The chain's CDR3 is CASSSPNGERGGYTF. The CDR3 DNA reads TGCGCCAGCAGCTCTCCTAACGGGGAACGGGGTGGCTACACCTTC.

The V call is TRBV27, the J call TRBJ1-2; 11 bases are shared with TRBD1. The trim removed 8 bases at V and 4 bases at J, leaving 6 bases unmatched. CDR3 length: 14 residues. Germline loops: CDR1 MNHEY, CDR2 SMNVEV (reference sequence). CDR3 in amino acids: CASASGTGGYGYTF. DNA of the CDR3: TGTGCCAGCGCTTCCGGGACAGGGGGCTATGGCTACACCTTC.

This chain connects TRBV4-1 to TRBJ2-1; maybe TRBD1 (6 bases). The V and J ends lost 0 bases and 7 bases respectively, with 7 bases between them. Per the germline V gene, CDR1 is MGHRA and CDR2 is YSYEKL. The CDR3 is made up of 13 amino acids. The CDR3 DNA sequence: TGCGCCAGCAGCCAAGAGGGGGCGAATGAGCAGTTCTTC. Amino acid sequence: CASSQEGANEQFF.

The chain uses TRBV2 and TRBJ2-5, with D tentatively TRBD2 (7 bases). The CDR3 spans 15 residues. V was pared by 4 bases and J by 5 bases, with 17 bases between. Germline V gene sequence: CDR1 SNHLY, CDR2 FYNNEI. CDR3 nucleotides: TGTGCCAGCAGTGGAAGGGGGAGGGCCCCGGAGACCCAGTACTTC. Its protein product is CASSGRGRAPETQYF.

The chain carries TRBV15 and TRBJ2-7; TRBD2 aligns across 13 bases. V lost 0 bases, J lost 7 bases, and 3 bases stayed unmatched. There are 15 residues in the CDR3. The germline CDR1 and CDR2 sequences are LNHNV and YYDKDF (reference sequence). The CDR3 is CATSRDLTSGGEQYF. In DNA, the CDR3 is TGTGCCACCAGCAGAGATCTGACTAGCGGGGGGGAGCAGTACTTC.

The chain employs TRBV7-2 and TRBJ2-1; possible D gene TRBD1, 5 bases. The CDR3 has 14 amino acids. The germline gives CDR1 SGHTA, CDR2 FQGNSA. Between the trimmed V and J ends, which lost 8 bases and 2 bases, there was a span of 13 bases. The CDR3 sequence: CASLDSRTYNEQFF. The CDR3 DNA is TGTGCCAGCTTAGACAGTCGAACCTACAATGAGCAGTTCTTC.

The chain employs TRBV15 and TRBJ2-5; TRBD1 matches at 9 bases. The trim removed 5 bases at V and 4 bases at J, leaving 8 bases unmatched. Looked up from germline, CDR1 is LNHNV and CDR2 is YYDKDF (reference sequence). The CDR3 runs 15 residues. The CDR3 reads CATSGRTGALETQYF. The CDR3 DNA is TGTGCCACCAGCGGGAGGACAGGGGCCTTAGAGACCCAGTACTTC.

The CDR3 spells CASSLTRTAPNQPQHF. The CDR3 DNA sequence: TGTGCCAGCAGCTTAACCCGGACGGCACCTAATCAGCCCCAGCATTTT. The gene calls are TRBV7-3 and TRBJ1-5; D is ambiguous. CDR3 length: 16 residues. V lost 0 bases, J lost 4 bases, and 13 bases lay in between. Germline values: CDR1 SGHTA, CDR2 FQGTGA.

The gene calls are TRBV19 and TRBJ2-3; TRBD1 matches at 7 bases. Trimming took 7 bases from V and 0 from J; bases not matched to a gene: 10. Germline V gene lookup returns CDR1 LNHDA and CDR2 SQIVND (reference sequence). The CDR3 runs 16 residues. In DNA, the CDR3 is TGTGCCAGTACCCGAGGACAGGTTTCTAGCACAGATACGCAGTATTTT. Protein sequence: CASTRGQVSSTDTQYF.

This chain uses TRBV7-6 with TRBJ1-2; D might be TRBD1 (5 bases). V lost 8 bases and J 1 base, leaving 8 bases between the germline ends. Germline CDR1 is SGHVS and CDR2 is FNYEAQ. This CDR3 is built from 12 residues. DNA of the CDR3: TGTGCCAGCGGAGACAGTAACTATGGCTACACCTTC. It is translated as CASGDSNYGYTF.

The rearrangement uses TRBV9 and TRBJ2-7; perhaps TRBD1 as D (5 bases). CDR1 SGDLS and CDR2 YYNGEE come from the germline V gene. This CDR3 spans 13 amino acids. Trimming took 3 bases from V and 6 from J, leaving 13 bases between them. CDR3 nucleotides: TGTGCCAGCAGCGCTCAGGGCTTTGGCGAGCAGTACTTC. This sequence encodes CASSAQGFGEQYF.

In DNA form, the CDR3 reads TGTGCCAGCAGCTTGAGCCCCCGGGGGAATCAGCCCCAGCATTTT. It yields the protein CASSLSPRGNQPQHF. J is TRBJ1-5 and V is TRBV5-4; possible D gene TRBD1, 5 bases. The germline CDR1 and CDR2 sequences are SGHNT and YYREEE (reference sequence). This CDR3 comprises 15 residues. Trimming left V 1 base short and J 4 bases short, with 12 bases between.

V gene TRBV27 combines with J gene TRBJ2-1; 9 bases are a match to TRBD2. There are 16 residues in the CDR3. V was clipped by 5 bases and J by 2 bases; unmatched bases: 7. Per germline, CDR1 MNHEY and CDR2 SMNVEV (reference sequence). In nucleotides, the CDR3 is TGTGCCAGCAGTCTTATCGGCGGGGGGGCCTACAATGAGCAGTTCTTC. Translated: CASSLIGGGAYNEQFF.

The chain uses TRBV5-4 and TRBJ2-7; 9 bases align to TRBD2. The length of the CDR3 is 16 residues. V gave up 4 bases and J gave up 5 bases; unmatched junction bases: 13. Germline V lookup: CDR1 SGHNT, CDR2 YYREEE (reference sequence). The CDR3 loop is CASSPGDSGSLDEQYF. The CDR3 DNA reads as TGTGCCAGCAGCCCTGGAGATAGCGGGAGTTTGGACGAGCAGTACTTC.

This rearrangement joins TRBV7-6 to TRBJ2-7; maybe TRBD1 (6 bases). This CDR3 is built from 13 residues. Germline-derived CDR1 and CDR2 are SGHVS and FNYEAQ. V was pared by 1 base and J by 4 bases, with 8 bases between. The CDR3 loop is CASSLGTAYEQYF. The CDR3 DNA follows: TGTGCCAGCAGCTTAGGGACAGCATACGAGCAGTACTTC.

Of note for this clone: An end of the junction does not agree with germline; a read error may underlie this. CDR3 bases: TGTGCCAGCAGCCATGACGGGGCTAATTCACCCCTCCACTTT. It specifies CASSHDGANSPLHF. The chain combines TRBV5-1 with TRBJ1-6; D perhaps matches TRBD1 (5 bases). The germline V gene has CDR1 SGHRS and CDR2 YFSETQ. This CDR3 spans 14 amino acids. Variable domain in full (rest from reference TRBV5-1 and TRBJ1-6): KAGVTQTPRYLIKTRGQQVTLSCSPISGHRSVSWYQQTPGQGLQFLFEYFSETQRNKGNFPGRFSGRQFSNSRSEMNVSTLELGDSALYLCASSHDGANSPLHFGNGTRLTVT.

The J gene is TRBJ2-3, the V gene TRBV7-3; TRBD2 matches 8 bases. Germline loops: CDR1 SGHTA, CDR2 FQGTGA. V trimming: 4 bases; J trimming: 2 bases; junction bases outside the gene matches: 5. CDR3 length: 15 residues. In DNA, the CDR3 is TGTGCCAGCAGCTGGGCGGGGGGACCCACAGATACGCAGTATTTT. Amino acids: CASSWAGGPTDTQYF. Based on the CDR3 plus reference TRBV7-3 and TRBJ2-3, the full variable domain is GAGVSQTPSNKVTEKGKYVELRCDPISGHTALYWYRQSLGQGPEFLIYFQGTGAADDSGLPNDRFFAVRPEGSVSTLKIQRTERGDSAVYLCASSWAGGPTDTQYFGPGTRLTVL.

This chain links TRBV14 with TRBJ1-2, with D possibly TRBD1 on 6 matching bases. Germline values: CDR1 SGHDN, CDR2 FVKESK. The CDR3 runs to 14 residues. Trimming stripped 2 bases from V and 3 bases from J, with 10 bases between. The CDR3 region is CASSQYRDDYGYTF. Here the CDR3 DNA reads TGTGCCAGCAGCCAATACAGGGATGACTATGGCTACACCTTC. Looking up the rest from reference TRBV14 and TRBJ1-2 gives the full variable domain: EAGVTQFPSHSVIEKGQTVTLRCDPISGHDNLYWYRRVMGKEIKFLLHFVKESKQDESGMPNNRFLAERTGGTYSTLKVQPAELEDSGVYFCASSQYRDDYGYTFGSGTRLTVV.

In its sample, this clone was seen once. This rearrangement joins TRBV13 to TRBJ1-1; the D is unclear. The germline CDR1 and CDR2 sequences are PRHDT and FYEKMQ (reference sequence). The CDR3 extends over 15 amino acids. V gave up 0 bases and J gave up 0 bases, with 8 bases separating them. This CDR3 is CASSLGRRMNTEAFF. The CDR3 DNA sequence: TGTGCCAGCAGCTTAGGACGGAGAATGAACACTGAAGCTTTCTTT.

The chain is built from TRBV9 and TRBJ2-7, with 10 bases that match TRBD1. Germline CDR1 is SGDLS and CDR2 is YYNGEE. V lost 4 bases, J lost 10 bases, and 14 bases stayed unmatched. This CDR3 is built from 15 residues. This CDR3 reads CASSFAGTGASEQYF. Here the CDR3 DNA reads TGTGCCAGCAGCTTTGCCGGGACAGGGGCGTCTGAACAGTACTTC.

CDR3: CAMTGAYEQYF. The CDR3 DNA reads TGTGCCATGACAGGGGCCTACGAGCAGTACTTC. The chain employs TRBV2 and TRBJ2-7; 8 bases line up with TRBD1. This CDR3 region has 11 residues. V lost 10 bases and J lost 2; bases outside the gene matches: 1. Germline loops: CDR1 SNHLY, CDR2 FYNNEI.

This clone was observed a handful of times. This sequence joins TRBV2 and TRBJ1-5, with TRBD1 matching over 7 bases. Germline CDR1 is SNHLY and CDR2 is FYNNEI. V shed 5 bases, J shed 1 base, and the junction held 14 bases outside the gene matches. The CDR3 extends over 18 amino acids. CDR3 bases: TGTGCCAGCAGTCCGGACTTGACAGGGACGACCAGCAATCAGCCCCAGCATTTT. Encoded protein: CASSPDLTGTTSNQPQHF.

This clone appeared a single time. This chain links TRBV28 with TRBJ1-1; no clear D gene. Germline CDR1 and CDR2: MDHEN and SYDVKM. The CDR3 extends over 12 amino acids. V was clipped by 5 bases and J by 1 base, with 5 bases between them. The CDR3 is CASSEPNTEAFF. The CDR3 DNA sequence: TGTGCCAGCAGTGAGCCGAACACTGAAGCTTTCTTT.

The DNA for the CDR3 is TGTGCCAGCAGCCGGGGGGGCCCGGCAGATACGCAGTATTTT. Protein: CASSRGGPADTQYF. This chain uses TRBV4-2 with TRBJ2-3; D possibly corresponds to TRBD2 (7 bases). V was clipped by 4 bases and J by 4 bases, with 12 bases between them. The CDR3 is 14 amino acids. CDR1 is LGHNA and CDR2 is YNFKEQ in the germline V gene.

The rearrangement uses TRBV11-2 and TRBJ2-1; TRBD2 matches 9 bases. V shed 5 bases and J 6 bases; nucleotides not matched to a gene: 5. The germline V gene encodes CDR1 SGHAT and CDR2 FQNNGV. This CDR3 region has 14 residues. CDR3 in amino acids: CASSGRGGPNEQFF. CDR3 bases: TGTGCCAGCAGCGGGCGGGGGGGCCCCAATGAGCAGTTCTTC.

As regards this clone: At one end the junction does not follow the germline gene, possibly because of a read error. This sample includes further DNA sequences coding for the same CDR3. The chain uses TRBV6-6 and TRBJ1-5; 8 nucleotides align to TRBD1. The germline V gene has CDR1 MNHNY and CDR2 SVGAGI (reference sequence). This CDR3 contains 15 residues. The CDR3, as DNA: TGTGCTAGCAGCTCTCGGACAGGGCGCAATCAGCCCCAGCATTTT. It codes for CASSSRTGRNQPQHF.

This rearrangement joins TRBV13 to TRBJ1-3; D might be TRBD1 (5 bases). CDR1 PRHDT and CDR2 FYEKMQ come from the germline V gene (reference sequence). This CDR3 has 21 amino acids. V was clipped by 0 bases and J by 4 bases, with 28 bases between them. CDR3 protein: CASSLGLWARPDSQSGNTIYF. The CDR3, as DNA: TGTGCCAGCAGCTTAGGCCTTTGGGCCCGCCCTGACAGTCAAAGCGGAAACACCATATATTTT. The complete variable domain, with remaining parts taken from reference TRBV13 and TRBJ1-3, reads AAGVIQSPRHLIKEKRETATLKCYPIPRHDTVYWYQQGPGQDPQFLISFYEKMQSDKGSIPDRFSAQQFSDYHSELNMSSLELGDSALYFCASSLGLWARPDSQSGNTIYFGEGSWLTVV.